These T cell receptor beta chains were read from a single sample in a study of identical twins. TCRdb re-analysed the 5' RACE reads in MiXCR, keeping a single row per CDR3 protein. Of 200,000 to 250,000 distinct CDR3 sequences in the sample, around 8% were seen once. These same data were also listed under a study on yellow fever vaccine responses in identical twins.

Sequenced sample: memory (CD45RO+) T cells sorted from blood. All receptors come from a woman aged 18-30 years in good health. Both conserved end residues are trimmed from each CDR3. Each record gives: V gene, CDR3 length, J gene, CDR3 protein.

>TRBV7-8|13|TRBJ2-6
ASSIRGAGANVLT
>TRBV5-4|9|TRBJ2-3
ASAGGDTQY
>TRBV7-9|12|TRBJ1-5
ASSLQGVNQPQH
>TRBV3-1|17|TRBJ2-1
ASSPKGLAGGSSYNEQF
>TRBV5-1|13|TRBJ2-7
ASSPGGGMTYEQY
>TRBV20-1|13|TRBJ1-6
SASGQGAFNSPLH
>TRBV5-1|16|TRBJ2-5
ASSDSTESTGLKETQY
>TRBV20-1|12|TRBJ1-4
SAGKDATNEKLF
>TRBV5-1|14|TRBJ2-1
ASSLVVAGGYNEQF
>TRBV7-2|10|TRBJ2-3
ASSRRADTQY
>TRBV2|15|TRBJ2-7
ASSVGSSRAYGYEQY
>TRBV27|12|TRBJ2-5
ASRGSGSQETQY
>TRBV9|11|TRBJ2-1
ASSVGLVNEQF
>TRBV5-1|14|TRBJ1-1
ASIKSPGARDTEAF
>TRBV3-1|13|TRBJ1-2
ASSQDSQGNYGYT
>TRBV12-3/TRBV12-4|10|TRBJ1-2
ASQGASYGYT
>TRBV14|13|TRBJ1-4
ASSHGRRAVEKLF
>TRBV27|13|TRBJ2-7
ASSLIGPGAYEQY
>TRBV6-1|14|TRBJ2-7
ASSTARDRGSYEQY
>TRBV6-1|11|TRBJ1-5
ASGDGANQPQH
>TRBV12-3/TRBV12-4|9|TRBJ2-2
ASSNTLDAF
>TRBV20-1|13|TRBJ1-6
SARPTTGANSPLH
>TRBV6-5|13|TRBJ2-7
ASSYSETGGYEQY
>TRBV6-6|10|TRBJ2-1
ASSLYYNEQF
>TRBV12-3/TRBV12-4|13|TRBJ2-7
ASSLGRINAYEQY
>TRBV3-1|13|TRBJ2-1
ATSQETRDYNEQF
>TRBV27|11|TRBJ1-5
ASSWGGKQPQH
>TRBV6-1|12|TRBJ1-1
ASSEATVNTEAF
>TRBV28|13|TRBJ2-3
ASSFDGHSTDTQY
>TRBV24-1|13|TRBJ2-1
ATSGTVGVMKEQF
>TRBV28|10|TRBJ2-7
ASSNLNYEQY
>TRBV2|13|TRBJ2-1
ASSEDASSYNEQF
>TRBV20-1|10|TRBJ1-2
SARLGSYGYT
>TRBV5-1|13|TRBJ2-7
ASSLEGFSTYEQY
>TRBV15|10|TRBJ1-4
ATSSYDEKLF
>TRBV9|13|TRBJ1-6
ASSREMGADSPLH
>TRBV5-1|14|TRBJ2-5
ASRERTGEYRETQY
>TRBV18|10|TRBJ1-1
ASSHRNTEAF
>TRBV10-3|12|TRBJ2-7
AISRTSGYYEQY
>TRBV29-1|13|TRBJ2-5
SVDRAWGGQETQY
>TRBV4-2|11|TRBJ2-1
ASSPNESSKQF
>TRBV2|9|TRBJ2-1
ASSETLELF
>TRBV28|11|TRBJ2-7
ASSLFRFHEQY
>TRBV5-6|12|TRBJ2-7
ASSPTAGTYEQY
>TRBV5-1|11|TRBJ1-1
ASSFAVNTEAF
>TRBV10-3|14|TRBJ1-2
ATTGGRQHTRNGYT
>TRBV30|12|TRBJ2-1
AWSVGAGNNEQF
>TRBV7-2|11|TRBJ2-5
ASTRTREVSQY